These 17 T cell receptor beta chains share one sample of origin, sequenced in a study of vaccination effects on CD4 cells after COVID-19. The antigens of these receptors remain unknown. The data were produced by immunoSEQ multiplex PCR, yet TCRdb's version contains in-frame clones alone and is incomplete. The sample lists fewer than 65,000 clones, about 80% occurring once. Peptide-pool stimulation followed by sequencing identified expanded antigen-specific CD4+ clonotypes in the ViraFEST assay. Following a roughly 11-day culture, CD4+ T cells were purified. Vaccinated recipients, who were negative for nucleocapsid antibodies, had no history of SARS-CoV-2 infection. The sequences come from CD4+ T cells from PBMCs cultured with HCoV-OC43 spike peptides, collected before COVID-19 vaccination. Indicated subset: HCoV-OC43 spike overlapping peptide pool stimulation. The receptors here all came from a human donor who received a COVID-19 vaccine.

The chain joins TRBV19 to TRBJ2-5; D is possibly TRBD2 (5 bases). Germline V lookup: CDR1 LNHDA, CDR2 SQIVND (reference sequence). Trimming left V 4 bases short and J 5 bases short, with 14 bases between. There are 14 residues in the CDR3. CDR3 DNA: TGTGCCAGTAGTAGGCTAGCAAGTGTGGAGACCCAGTACTTC. Amino acid sequence: CASSRLASVETQYF.

V is TRBV6-4 and J is TRBJ2-7; D gene uncertain. The V gene lost 0 bases and the J gene lost 6 bases, with 9 bases spanning the gap. CDR1 MRHNA and CDR2 SNTAGT come from the germline V gene. The CDR3 length is 13 residues. DNA for the CDR3: TGTGCCAGCAGTGACTCGGTTTGGGGCGAGCAGTACGTC. It codes for CASSDSVWGEQYV.

This clone was detected a few times. CDR3 nucleotides: TGTGCCAGCAGCTGGGGGTCCGGGGAGCTGTTTTTT. This encodes CASSWGSGELFF. This chain connects TRBV27 to TRBJ2-2, with D tentatively TRBD1 or TRBD2 (5 bases each). Trimming stripped 6 bases from V and 6 bases from J, with 8 bases between. The CDR3 loop spans 12 amino acids. Germline-derived CDR1 and CDR2 are MNHEY and SMNVEV (reference sequence).

CDR3 nucleotides: TGTGCCAGCAGTTACCTAATTAGCTCTGGGGCCAACGTCCTGACTTTC. Translated: CASSYLISSGANVLTF. The genes are TRBV6-2 or TRBV6-3 and TRBJ2-6; D remains ambiguous. This CDR3 contains 16 residues. V lost 2 bases to trimming and J lost 0 bases, with 8 bases between them. The germline gives CDR1 MNHEY, CDR2 SVGEGT.

The chain uses TRBV2 and TRBJ2-3; 16 bases fit TRBD2. Trimming at V came to 6 bases and at J to 8 bases, leaving 2 bases not matched to a gene. Germline V gene lookup returns CDR1 SNHLY and CDR2 FYNNEI. The CDR3 runs 14 residues. The CDR3 loop is CASRGLAGGFTQYF. The CDR3 nucleotides are TGTGCCAGCAGGGGACTAGCGGGGGGGTTTACGCAGTATTTT.

The V gene is TRBV6-5, the J gene TRBJ1-1, with D unclear. CDR1 and CDR2 from the germline V gene are MNHEY and SVGAGI. V lost 8 bases and J lost 7, with 14 bases in between. The CDR3 is 12 residues long. As DNA, the CDR3 is TGTGCCAGCTTACGGACCACCAATGAAGCTTTCTTT. Encoded protein: CASLRTTNEAFF.

The rearrangement links TRBV5-1 to TRBJ2-5; 8 bases line up with TRBD1. CDR1 and CDR2 (germline): SGHRS, YFSETQ. The V segment lost 4 bases and the J segment 4 bases; nucleotides outside the gene matches: 9. The CDR3 loop spans 15 amino acids. DNA of the CDR3: TGCGCCAGCAGCCAACAGTTGGGGACAGGAGAGACCCAGTACTTC. It encodes CASSQQLGTGETQYF.

The chain has TRBV18 and TRBJ1-2; TRBD1 might be the D (6 bases). The CDR3 has 15 residues. From germline, CDR1 is KGHSH and CDR2 LQKENI. Trimming cost V 3 bases and J 3 bases, with 14 bases left between them. The CDR3 DNA is TGTGCCAGCTCACCTGGTAACGGGGGGCACTATGGCTACACCTTC. Translation: CASSPGNGGHYGYTF.

The chain combines TRBV10-3 with TRBJ1-6; D is unclear. CDR3 size: 14 residues. V shed 4 bases and J shed 6 bases, with 10 bases lying between them. CDR1 ENHRY and CDR2 SYGVKD come from the germline V gene. In nucleotides, the CDR3 is TGTGCCATCAGTGCAAAAGGGTTTAATTCACCCCTCCACTTT. It codes for CAISAKGFNSPLHF.

The gene calls are TRBV2 and TRBJ2-7; the D gene is possibly TRBD2 (6 bases). The V and J ends lost 2 bases and 4 bases respectively, with 12 bases between them. Germline V gene sequence: CDR1 SNHLY, CDR2 FYNNEI. The CDR3 runs 14 residues. The CDR3 DNA reads as TGTGCCAGCAGTGAATTCGGTGCGGGGTACGAGCAGTACGTC. Translated: CASSEFGAGYEQYV.

This chain joins TRBV5-1 and TRBJ2-3, with TRBD2 matching 14 bases. The germline V gene has CDR1 SGHRS and CDR2 YFSETQ. Unmatched junction bases numbered 11, after V lost 1 base and J lost 4 bases. The CDR3 sequence is 19 residues long. CDR3 in DNA: TGCGCCAGCAGCTTGCCTGGGACTAGCGGGGGTTCCGGTGCAGATACGCAGTATTTT. Amino acid sequence: CASSLPGTSGGSGADTQYF.

The chain joins TRBV19 to TRBJ1-1; TRBD1 aligns across 7 bases. With V trimmed by 5 bases and J by 4 bases, 10 bases remained unmatched. The CDR3 is 15 residues long. The V gene's germline CDR1 is LNHDA and CDR2 SQIVND (reference sequence). The CDR3 protein is CASSRYQGVGTEAFF. The CDR3 DNA is TGTGCCAGTAGTCGATACCAGGGGGTAGGCACTGAAGCTTTCTTT.

The chain uses TRBV29-1 and TRBJ1-4; the D is unclear. V lost 4 bases and J 7 bases, leaving 13 bases between the germline ends. The CDR3 totals 13 residues. CDR1 and CDR2 (germline): SQVTM, ANQGSEA. CDR3 amino acids: CSVGVLGSEKLFF. The CDR3 DNA sequence: TGCAGCGTTGGCGTCTTGGGGAGTGAAAAACTGTTTTTT.

The chain combines TRBV18 with TRBJ1-4, with 9 positions matching TRBD1. Germline values: CDR1 KGHSH, CDR2 LQKENI. Trimming cost V 5 bases and J 4 bases; bases outside gene matches: 5. This CDR3 is built from 15 residues. The CDR3 loop reads CASSNGQGFNEKLFF. CDR3 coding DNA: TGTGCCAGCTCAAACGGACAGGGGTTTAATGAAAAACTGTTTTTT. Looking up the rest from reference TRBV18 and TRBJ1-4 gives the full variable domain: NAGVMQNPRHLVRRRGQEARLRCSPMKGHSHVYWYRQLPEEGLKFMVYLQKENIIDESGMPKERFSAEFPKEGPSILRIQQVVRGDSAAYFCASSNGQGFNEKLFFGSGTQLSVL.

The genes are TRBV10-2 and TRBJ2-1; D gene uncertain. Germline values: CDR1 WSHSY, CDR2 SAAADI. V lost 0 bases to trimming and J lost 7 bases, with 1 base between them. The CDR3 has 11 amino acids. The chain's CDR3 is CASSESNEQFF. In DNA, the CDR3 is TGCGCCAGCAGTGAGTCGAATGAGCAGTTCTTC.

The chain links TRBV19 to TRBJ1-5, with 9 bases matching TRBD1. The V gene's germline CDR1 is LNHDA and CDR2 SQIVND (reference sequence). V was clipped by 5 bases and J by 7 bases; unmatched bases: 9. This CDR3 has 15 amino acids. CDR3 in DNA: TGTGCCAGTAGTCGAACACAGGGGGCTGGGCAGCCCCAGCATTTT. This translates into CASSRTQGAGQPQHF.

V usage is TRBV9 and J usage is TRBJ2-2, with D unresolved. This CDR3 has 13 residues. The germline V and J ends were trimmed by 4 bases and 8 bases, with 12 bases remaining between them. Germline V gene data show CDR1 as SGDLS and CDR2 as YYNGEE. The CDR3, as DNA: TGTGCCAGCAGCCCCCTGCCCCGAGGGGAGCTGTTTTTT. Protein sequence: CASSPLPRGELFF.